This is a list of T cell receptor beta chains from one sample in a study of T cells in Graves' hyperthyroidism and ophthalmopathy. Via MiXCR, TCRdb re-called the multiplex PCR reads, giving one row per CDR3 protein. Among approximately 330,000 distinct CDR3 sequences listed, roughly 18% were seen once. The specimen sequenced was blood. Receptors originate from a woman aged 50 to 60 with Graves' hyperthyroidism. Both conserved end residues are part of each CDR3. Clone size, where shown, is once, few, many, or a class for clones that have expanded.

CDR3 protein,J gene,V gene,clone size
CASSVGRGNEQFF,TRBJ2-1,TRBV9,few
CASTLGPANYGYTF,TRBJ1-2,TRBV19,-
CSAPAGGGRETQYF,TRBJ2-5,TRBV20-1,-
CASNDRSTNYGYTF,TRBJ1-2,TRBV28,-
CATSSTLSTSGIGNEQFF,TRBJ2-1,TRBV15,few
CASSPLGQSYTGELFF,TRBJ2-2,TRBV18,few
CASSYLGSGYTF,TRBJ1-2,TRBV6-1,few
CATIPGQAHDTQYF,TRBJ2-3,TRBV6-1,-
CASSLSEGNTEAFF,TRBJ1-1,TRBV7-2,few
CAIDRPEKQTYEQYF,TRBJ2-7,TRBV10-3,-
CASSLYRTAYEQYF,TRBJ2-7,TRBV27,few
CASSQYGAASGVLETQYF,TRBJ2-5,TRBV3-1,-
CSVLEGQLNTEAFF,TRBJ1-1,TRBV20-1,few
CASSYNLPGVSSGYTF,TRBJ1-2,TRBV6-1,-
CASSRRLAVYNEQFF,TRBJ2-1,TRBV13,few
CSADPISTDTQYF,TRBJ2-3,TRBV20-1,-
CASSKGFSNEQFF,TRBJ2-1,TRBV7-3,few
CANSEGQMNTGELFF,TRBJ2-2,TRBV5-1,-